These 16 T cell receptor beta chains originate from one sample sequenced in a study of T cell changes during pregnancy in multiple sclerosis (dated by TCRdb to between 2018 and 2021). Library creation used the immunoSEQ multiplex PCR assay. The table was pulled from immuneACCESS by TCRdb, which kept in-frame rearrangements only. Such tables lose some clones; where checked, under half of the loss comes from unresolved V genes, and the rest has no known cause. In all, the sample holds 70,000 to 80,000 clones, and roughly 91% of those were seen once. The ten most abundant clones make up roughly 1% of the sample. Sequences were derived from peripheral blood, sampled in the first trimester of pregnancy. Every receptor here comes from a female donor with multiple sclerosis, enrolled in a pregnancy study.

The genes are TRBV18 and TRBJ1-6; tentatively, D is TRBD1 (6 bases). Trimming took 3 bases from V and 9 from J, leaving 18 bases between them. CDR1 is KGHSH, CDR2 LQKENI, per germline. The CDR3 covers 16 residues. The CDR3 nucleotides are TGTGCCAGCTCACCCAACCCGGGGGGCGTGGGTTCACCCCTCCACTTT. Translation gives CASSPNPGGVGSPLHF.

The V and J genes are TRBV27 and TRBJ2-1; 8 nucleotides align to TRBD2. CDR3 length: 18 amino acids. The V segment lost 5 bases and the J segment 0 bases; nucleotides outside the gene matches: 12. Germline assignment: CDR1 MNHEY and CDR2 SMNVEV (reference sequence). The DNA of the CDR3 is TGTGCCAGCAGTCCCTCGAGTAGAGCGGGAGACTCCTACAATGAGCAGTTCTTC. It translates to CASSPSSRAGDSYNEQFF.

The CDR3 region is CASSQGPGEQFF. Here the CDR3 DNA reads TGTGCCAGCAGCCAGGGCCCAGGTGAGCAGTTCTTC. The chain carries TRBV28 and TRBJ2-1, with D tentatively TRBD1 (5 bases). The germline V gene encodes CDR1 MDHEN and CDR2 SYDVKM. This CDR3 is 12 amino acids long. Trimming pared 6 bases from V and 9 bases from J, leaving 12 bases between.

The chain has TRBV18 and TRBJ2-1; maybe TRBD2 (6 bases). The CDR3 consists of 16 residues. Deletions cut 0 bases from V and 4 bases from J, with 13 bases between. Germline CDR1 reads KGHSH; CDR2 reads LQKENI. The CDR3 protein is CASSPPTGEGYNEQFF. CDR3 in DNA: TGTGCCAGCTCACCACCCACGGGAGAGGGTTACAATGAGCAGTTCTTC.

Written as DNA, the CDR3 is TGCGCCAGCAGCTTGGAGGTGGGGGCCGCGCAGTACTTC. Amino acid sequence: CASSLEVGAAQYF. The rearrangement links TRBV5-1 to TRBJ2-7; D perhaps matches TRBD1 (6 bases). The germline V and J ends were trimmed by 0 bases and 9 bases, with 13 bases remaining between them. This CDR3 has 13 amino acids. Per the germline V gene, CDR1 is SGHRS and CDR2 is YFSETQ.

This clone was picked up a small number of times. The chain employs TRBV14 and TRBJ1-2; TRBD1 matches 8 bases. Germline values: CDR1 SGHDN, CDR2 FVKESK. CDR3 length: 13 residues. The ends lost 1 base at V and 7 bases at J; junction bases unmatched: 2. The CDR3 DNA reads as TGTGCCAGCAGCCAAGGGACAGGGAGTGGCTACACCTTC. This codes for CASSQGTGSGYTF.

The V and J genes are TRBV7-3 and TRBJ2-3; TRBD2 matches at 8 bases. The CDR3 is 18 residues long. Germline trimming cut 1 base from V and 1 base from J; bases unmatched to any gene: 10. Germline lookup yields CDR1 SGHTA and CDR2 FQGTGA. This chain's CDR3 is CASSLNLGGGLGTDTQYF. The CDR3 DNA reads TGTGCCAGCAGCTTAAACTTAGGCGGGGGGCTCGGCACAGATACGCAGTATTTT.

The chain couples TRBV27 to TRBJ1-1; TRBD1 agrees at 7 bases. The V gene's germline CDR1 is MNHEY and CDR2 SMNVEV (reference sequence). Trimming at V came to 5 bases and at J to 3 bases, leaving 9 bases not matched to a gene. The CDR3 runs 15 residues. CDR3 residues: CASSPRTGLYTEAFF. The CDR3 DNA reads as TGTGCCAGCAGTCCTCGGACAGGCCTTTACACTGAAGCTTTCTTT.

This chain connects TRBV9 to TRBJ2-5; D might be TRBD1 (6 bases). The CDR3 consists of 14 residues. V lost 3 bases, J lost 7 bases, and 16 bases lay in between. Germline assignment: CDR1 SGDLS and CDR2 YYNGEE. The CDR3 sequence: CASSAITGFGTQYF. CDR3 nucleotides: TGTGCCAGCAGCGCGATAACAGGGTTCGGGACCCAGTACTTC.

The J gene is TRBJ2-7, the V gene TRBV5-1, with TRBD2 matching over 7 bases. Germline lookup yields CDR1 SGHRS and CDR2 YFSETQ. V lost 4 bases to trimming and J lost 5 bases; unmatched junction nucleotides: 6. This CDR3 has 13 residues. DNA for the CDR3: TGCGCCAGCAGCCTGACTAGCTTCGACGAGCAGTACTTC. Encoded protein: CASSLTSFDEQYF.

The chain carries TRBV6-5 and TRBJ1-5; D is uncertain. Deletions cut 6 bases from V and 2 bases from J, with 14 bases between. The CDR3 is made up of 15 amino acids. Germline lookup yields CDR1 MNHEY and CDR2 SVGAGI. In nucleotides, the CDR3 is TGTGCCAGCAGCCCCGGGATTTTCGGCAATCAGCCCCAGCATTTT. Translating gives CASSPGIFGNQPQHF.

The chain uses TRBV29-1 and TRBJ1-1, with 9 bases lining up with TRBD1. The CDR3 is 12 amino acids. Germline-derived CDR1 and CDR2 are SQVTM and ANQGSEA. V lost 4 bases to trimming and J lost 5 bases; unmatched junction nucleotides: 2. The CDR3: CSVGQGGTEAFF. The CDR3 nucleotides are TGCAGCGTTGGACAGGGGGGGACTGAAGCTTTCTTT.

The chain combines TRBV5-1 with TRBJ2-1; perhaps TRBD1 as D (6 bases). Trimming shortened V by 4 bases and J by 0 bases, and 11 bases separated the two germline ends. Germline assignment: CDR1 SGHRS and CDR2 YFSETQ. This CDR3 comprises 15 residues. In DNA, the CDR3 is TGCGCCAGCAGCCGTGACAGGAGCTCCTACAATGAGCAGTTCTTC. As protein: CASSRDRSSYNEQFF.

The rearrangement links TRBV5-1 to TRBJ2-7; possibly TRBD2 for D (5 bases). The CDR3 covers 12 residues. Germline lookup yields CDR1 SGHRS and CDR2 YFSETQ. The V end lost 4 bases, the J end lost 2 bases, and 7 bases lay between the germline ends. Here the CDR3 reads CASSPGAYEQYF. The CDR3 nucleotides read TGCGCCAGCAGCCCCGGGGCCTACGAGCAGTACTTC.

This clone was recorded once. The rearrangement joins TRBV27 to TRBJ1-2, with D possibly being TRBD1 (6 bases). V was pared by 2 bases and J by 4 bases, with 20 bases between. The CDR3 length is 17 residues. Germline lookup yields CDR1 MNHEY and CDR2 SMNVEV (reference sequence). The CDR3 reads CASSLTAGRGASYGYTF. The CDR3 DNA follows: TGTGCCAGCAGTTTAACCGCGGGGAGGGGGGCTTCCTATGGCTACACCTTC.

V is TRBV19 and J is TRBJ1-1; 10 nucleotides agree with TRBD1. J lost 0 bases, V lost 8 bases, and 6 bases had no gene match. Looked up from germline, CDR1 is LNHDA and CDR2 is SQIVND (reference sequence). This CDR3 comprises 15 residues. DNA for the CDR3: TGTGCCAGTCGGGGACAGGGGAGGTTGAACACTGAAGCTTTCTTT. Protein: CASRGQGRLNTEAFF.